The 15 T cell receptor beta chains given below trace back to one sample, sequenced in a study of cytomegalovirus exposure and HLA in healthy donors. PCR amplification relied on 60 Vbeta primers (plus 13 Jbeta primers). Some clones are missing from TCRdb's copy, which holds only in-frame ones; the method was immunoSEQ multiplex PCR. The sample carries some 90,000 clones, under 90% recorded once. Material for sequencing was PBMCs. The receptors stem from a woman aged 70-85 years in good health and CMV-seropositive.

The CDR3 region has the DNA TGTGCCAGCAGCTTACGGACAGGGGGCGCGAACACTGAAGCTTTCTTT. This sequence encodes CASSLRTGGANTEAFF. This rearrangement joins TRBV7-9 to TRBJ1-1, with 11 bases matching TRBD1. There are 16 residues in the CDR3. Germline assignment: CDR1 SEHNR and CDR2 FQNEAQ (reference sequence). V trimming: 2 bases; J trimming: 1 base; junction bases outside the gene matches: 3.

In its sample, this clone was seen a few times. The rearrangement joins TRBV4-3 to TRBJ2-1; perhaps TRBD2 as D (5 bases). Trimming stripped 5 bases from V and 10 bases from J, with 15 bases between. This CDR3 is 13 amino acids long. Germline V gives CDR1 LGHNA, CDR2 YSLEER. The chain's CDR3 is CASSALLSGEQFF. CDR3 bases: TGCGCCAGCAGCGCCCTACTCAGCGGAGAGCAGTTCTTC.

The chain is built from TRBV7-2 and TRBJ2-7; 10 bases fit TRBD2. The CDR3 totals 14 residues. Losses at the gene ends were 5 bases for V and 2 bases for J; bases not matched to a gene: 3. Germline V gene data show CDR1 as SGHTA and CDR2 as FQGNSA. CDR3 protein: CASSRTSGAYEQYF. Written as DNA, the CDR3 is TGTGCCAGCAGCCGGACTAGCGGAGCCTACGAGCAGTACTTC.

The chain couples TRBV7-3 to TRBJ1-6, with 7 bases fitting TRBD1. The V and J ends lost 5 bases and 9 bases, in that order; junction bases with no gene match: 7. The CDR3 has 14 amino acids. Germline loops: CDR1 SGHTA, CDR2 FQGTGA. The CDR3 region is CASSPGTVGSPLHF. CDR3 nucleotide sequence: TGTGCCAGCAGCCCCGGGACAGTTGGTTCACCCCTCCACTTT.

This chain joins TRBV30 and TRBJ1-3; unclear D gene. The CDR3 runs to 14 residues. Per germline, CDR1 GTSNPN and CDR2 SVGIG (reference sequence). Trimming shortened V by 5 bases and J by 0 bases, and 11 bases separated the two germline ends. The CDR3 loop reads CAWGSPSSGNTIYF. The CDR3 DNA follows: TGTGCCTGGGGGAGTCCGAGCTCTGGAAACACCATATATTTT.

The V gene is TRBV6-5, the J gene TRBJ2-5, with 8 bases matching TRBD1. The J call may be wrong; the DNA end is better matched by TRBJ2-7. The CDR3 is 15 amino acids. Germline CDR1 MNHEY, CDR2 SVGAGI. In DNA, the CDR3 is TGTGCCAGCAGTTACTCGAGGACAGGGACCTACGAGCAGTACTTC. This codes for CASSYSRTGTYEQYF.

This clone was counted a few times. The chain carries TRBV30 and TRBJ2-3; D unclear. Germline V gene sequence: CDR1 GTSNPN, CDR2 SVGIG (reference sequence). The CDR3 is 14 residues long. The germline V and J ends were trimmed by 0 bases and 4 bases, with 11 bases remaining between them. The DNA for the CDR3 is TGTGCCTGGAGTGTACAAGGAGAGTCAGATACGCAGTATTTT. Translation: CAWSVQGESDTQYF.

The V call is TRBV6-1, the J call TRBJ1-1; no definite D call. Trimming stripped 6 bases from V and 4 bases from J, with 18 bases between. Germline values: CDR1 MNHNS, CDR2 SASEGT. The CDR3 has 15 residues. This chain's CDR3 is CASSRRRVEATEAFF. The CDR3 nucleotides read TGTGCCAGCAGCCGACGGAGGGTTGAGGCCACTGAAGCTTTCTTT.

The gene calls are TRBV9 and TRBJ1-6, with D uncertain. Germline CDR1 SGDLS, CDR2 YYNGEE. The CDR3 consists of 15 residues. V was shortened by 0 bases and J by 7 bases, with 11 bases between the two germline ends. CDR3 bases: TGTGCCAGCAGCGTAGACAACAGAGAGAATTCACCCCTCCACTTT. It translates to CASSVDNRENSPLHF.

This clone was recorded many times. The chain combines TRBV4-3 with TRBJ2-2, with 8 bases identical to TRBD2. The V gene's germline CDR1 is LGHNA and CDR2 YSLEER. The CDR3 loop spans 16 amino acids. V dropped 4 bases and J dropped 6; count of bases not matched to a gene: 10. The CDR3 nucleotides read TGCGCCAGCAGCCTTAAACGGACGGGAGGGGCCGGGGAGCTGTTTTTT. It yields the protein CASSLKRTGGAGELFF.

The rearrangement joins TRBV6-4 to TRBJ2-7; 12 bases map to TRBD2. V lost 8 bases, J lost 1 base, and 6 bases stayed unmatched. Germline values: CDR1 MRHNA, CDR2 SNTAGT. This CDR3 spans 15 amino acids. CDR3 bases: TGTGCCAGCGCCAAGACTAGCGGGAGTTCCTACGAGCAGTACTTC. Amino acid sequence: CASAKTSGSSYEQYF.

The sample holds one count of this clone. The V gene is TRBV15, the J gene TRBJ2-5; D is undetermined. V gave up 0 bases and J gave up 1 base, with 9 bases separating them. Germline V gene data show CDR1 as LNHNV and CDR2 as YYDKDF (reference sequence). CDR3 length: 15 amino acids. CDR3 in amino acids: CATSRDIQSQETQYF. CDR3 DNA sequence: TGTGCCACCAGCAGAGATATACAGAGCCAAGAGACCCAGTACTTC. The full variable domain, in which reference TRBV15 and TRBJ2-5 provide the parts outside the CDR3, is DAMVIQNPRYQVTQFGKPVTLSCSQTLNHNVMYWYQQKSSQAPKLLFHYYDKDFNNEADTPDNFQSRRPNTSFCFLDIRSPGLGDTAMYLCATSRDIQSQETQYFGPGTRLLVL.

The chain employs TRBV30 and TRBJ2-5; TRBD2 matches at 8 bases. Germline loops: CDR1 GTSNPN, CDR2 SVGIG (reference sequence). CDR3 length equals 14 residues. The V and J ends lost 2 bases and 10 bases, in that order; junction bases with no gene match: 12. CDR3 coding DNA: TGTGCCTGGAGTCGCGCCGGGACTAGGTTAGGCCAGTACTTC. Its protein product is CAWSRAGTRLGQYF.

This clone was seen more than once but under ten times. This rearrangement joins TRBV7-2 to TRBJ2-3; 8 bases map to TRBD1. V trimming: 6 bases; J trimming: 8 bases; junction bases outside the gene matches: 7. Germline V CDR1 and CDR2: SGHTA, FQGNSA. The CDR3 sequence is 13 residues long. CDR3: CASSKTGEGTQYF. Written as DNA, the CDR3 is TGTGCCAGCAGTAAGACAGGGGAAGGTACGCAGTATTTT.

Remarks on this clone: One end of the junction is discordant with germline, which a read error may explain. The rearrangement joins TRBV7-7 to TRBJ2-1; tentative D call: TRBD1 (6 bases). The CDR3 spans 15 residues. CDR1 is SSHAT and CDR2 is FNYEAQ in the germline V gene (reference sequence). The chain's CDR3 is CASSPDSGSYNEQFF. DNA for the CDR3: TGTGCTAGCAGCCCGGACAGCGGATCATACAATGAGCAGTTCTTC.